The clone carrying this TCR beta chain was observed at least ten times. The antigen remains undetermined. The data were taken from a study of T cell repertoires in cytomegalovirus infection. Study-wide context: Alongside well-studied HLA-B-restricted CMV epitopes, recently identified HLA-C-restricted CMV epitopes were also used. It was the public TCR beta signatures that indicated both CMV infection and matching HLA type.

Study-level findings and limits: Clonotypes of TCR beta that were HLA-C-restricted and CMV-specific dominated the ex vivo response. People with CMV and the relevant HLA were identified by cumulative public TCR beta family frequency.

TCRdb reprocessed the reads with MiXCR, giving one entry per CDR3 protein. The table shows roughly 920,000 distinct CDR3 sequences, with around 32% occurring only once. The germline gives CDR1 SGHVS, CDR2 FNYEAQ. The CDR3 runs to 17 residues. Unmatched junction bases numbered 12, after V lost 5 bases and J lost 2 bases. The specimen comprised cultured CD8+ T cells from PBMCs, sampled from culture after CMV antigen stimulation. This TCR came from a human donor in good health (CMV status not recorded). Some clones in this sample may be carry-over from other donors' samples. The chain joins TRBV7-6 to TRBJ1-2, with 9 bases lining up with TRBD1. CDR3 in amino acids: CASSPDLRTGENYGYTF. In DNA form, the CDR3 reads TGTGCCAGCAGCCCGGATTTGAGGACAGGGGAAAACTATGGCTACACCTTC.